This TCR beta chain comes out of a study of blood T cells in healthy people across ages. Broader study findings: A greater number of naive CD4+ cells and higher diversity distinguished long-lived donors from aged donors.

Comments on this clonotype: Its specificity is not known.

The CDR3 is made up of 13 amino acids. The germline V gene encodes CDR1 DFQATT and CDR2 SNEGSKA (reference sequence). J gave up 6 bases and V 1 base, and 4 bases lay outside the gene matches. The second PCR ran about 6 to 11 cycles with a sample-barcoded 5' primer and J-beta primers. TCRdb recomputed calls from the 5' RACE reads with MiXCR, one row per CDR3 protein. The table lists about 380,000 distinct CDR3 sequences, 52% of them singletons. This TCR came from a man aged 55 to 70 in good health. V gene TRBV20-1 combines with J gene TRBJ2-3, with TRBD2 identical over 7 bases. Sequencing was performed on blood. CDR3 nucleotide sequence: TGCAGTGCTAGAGTGGGTAGCGGGGATACGCAGTATTTT. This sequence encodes CSARVGSGDTQYF.